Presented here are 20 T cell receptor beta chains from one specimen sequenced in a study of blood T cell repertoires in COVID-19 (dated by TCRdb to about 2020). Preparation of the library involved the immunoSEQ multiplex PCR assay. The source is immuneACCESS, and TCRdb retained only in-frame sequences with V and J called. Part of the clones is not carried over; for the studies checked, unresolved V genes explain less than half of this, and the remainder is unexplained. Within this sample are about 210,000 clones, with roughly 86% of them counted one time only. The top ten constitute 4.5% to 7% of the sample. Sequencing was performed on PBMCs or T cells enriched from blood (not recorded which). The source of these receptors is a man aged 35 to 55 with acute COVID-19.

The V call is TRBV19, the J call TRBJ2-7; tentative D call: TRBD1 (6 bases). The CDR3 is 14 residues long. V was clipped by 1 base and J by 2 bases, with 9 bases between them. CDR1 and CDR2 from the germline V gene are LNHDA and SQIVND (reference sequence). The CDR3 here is CASSIGGQTYEQYF. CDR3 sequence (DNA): TGTGCCAGTAGTATAGGTGGACAGACCTACGAGCAGTACTTC.

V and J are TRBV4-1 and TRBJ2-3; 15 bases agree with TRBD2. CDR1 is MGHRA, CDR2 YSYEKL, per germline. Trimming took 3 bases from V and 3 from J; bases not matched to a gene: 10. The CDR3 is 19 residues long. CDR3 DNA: TGCGCCAGCAGCCAGCCGGGACTAGCGGGAGGTGTAGGTACAGATACGCAGTATTTT. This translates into CASSQPGLAGGVGTDTQYF.

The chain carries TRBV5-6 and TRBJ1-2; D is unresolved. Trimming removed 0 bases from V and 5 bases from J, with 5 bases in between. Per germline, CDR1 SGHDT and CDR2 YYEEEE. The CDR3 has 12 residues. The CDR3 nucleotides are TGTGCCAGCAGCTTGGCCAGTTATGGCTACACCTTC. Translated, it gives CASSLASYGYTF.

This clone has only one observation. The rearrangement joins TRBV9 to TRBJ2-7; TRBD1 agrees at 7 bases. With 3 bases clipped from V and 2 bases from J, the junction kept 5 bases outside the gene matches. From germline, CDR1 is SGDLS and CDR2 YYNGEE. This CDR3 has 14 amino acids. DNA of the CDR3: TGTGCCAGCAGCGCGGGACAGCGGACCTACGAGCAGTACTTC. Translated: CASSAGQRTYEQYF.

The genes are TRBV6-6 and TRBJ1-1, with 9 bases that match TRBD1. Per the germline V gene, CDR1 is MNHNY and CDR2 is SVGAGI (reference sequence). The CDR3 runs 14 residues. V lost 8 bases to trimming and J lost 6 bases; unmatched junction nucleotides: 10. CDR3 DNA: TGTGCCAGCCTCCGTCGGGACAGGGTCGCTGAAGCTTTCTTT. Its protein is CASLRRDRVAEAFF.

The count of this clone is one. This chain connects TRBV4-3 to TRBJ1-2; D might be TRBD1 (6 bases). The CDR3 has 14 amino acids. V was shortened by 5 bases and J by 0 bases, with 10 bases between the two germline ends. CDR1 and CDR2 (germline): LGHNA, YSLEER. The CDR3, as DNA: TGCGCCAGCAGCGTCGGACAGCCTAACTATGGCTACACCTTC. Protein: CASSVGQPNYGYTF.

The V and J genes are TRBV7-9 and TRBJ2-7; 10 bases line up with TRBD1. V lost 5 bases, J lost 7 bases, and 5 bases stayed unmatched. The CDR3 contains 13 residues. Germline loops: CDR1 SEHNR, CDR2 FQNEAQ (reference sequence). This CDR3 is CASSARDRGEQYF. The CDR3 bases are TGTGCCAGCAGCGCGAGGGACAGGGGAGAGCAGTACTTC.

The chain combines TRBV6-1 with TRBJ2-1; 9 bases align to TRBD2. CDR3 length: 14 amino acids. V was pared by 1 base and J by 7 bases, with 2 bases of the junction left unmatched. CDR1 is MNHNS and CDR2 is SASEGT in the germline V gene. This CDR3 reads CASSEGLAENEQFF. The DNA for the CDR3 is TGTGCCAGCAGTGAAGGACTAGCGGAAAATGAGCAGTTCTTC.

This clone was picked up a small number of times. The CDR3: CASGPSGSEETQYF. The DNA for the CDR3 is TGCGCCAGCGGACCTAGCGGGAGCGAGGAGACCCAGTACTTC. The chain is built from TRBV5-1 and TRBJ2-5, with 10 bases fitting TRBD2. The germline gives CDR1 SGHRS, CDR2 YFSETQ. With V trimmed by 7 bases and J by 5 bases, 8 bases remained unmatched. The CDR3 sequence is 14 residues long. The full variable domain, its missing parts supplied by reference TRBV5-1 and TRBJ2-5, is KAGVTQTPRYLIKTRGQQVTLSCSPISGHRSVSWYQQTPGQGLQFLFEYFSETQRNKGNFPGRFSGRQFSNSRSEMNVSTLELGDSALYLCASGPSGSEETQYFGPGTRLLVL.

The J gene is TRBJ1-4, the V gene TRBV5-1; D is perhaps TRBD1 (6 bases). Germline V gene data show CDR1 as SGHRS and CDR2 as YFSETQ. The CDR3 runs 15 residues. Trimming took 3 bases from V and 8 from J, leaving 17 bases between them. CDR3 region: CASSSERGGREKLFF. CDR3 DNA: TGCGCCAGCAGCTCGGAGAGGGGGGGAAGAGAAAAACTGTTTTTT.

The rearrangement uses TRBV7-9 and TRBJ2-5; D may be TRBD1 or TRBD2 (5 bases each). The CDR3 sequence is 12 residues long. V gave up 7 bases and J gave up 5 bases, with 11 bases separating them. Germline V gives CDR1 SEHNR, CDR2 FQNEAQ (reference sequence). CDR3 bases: TGTGCCAGCACGAGGGGTGGGGAGACCCAGTACTTC. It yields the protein CASTRGGETQYF.

CDR3 sequence: CASSQLDRVNYGYTF. Here the CDR3 DNA reads TGTGCCAGCAGCCAGTTAGACAGGGTTAACTATGGCTACACCTTC. The rearrangement uses TRBV3-1 (or the pseudogene TRBV3-2) and TRBJ1-2; 7 bases match TRBD1. Germline assignment: CDR1 LGHDT and CDR2 YNNKEL (reference sequence). This CDR3 has 15 residues. The J segment lost 1 base and the V segment lost 3 bases, leaving 5 bases of the junction unmatched.

CDR3 bases: TGTGCCAGCAGCCGTACTAGCGGGGGCCAAGAGACCCAGTACTTC. This sequence encodes CASSRTSGGQETQYF. The gene calls are TRBV9 and TRBJ2-5; 11 positions agree with TRBD2. Germline V gene data show CDR1 as SGDLS and CDR2 as YYNGEE. The ends lost 4 bases at V and 1 base at J; junction bases unmatched: 3. The CDR3 totals 15 residues. The complete variable domain, with remaining parts taken from reference TRBV9 and TRBJ2-5, reads DSGVTQTPKHLITATGQRVTLRCSPRSGDLSVYWYQQSLDQGLQFLIQYYNGEERAKGNILERFSAQQFPDLHSELNLSSLELGDSALYFCASSRTSGGQETQYFGPGTRLLVL.

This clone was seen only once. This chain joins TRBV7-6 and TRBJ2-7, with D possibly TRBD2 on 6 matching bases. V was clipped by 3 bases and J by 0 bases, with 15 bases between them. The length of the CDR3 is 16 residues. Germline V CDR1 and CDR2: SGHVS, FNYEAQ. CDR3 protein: CASSLWAGTSSYEQYF. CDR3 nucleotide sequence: TGTGCCAGCAGCTTGTGGGCAGGGACTTCCTCCTACGAGCAGTACTTC. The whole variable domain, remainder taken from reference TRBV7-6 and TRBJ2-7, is GAGVSQSPRYKVTKRGQDVALRCDPISGHVSLYWYRQALGQGPEFLTYFNYEAQQDKSGLPNDRFSAERPEGSISTLTIQRTEQRDSAMYRCASSLWAGTSSYEQYFGPGTRLTVT.

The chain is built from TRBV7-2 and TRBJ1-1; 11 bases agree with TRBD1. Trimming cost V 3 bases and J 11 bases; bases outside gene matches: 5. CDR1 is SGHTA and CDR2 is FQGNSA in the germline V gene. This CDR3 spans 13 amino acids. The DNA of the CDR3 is TGTGCCAGCAGCTTTGGGACAGGGGGAGACGCTTTCTTT. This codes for CASSFGTGGDAFF.

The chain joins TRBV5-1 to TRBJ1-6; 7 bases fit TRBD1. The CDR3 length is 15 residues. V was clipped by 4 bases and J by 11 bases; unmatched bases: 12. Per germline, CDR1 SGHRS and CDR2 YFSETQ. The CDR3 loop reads CASSPAGGGSAPLHF. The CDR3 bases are TGCGCCAGCAGCCCCGCGGGAGGGGGCAGTGCACCCCTCCACTTT.

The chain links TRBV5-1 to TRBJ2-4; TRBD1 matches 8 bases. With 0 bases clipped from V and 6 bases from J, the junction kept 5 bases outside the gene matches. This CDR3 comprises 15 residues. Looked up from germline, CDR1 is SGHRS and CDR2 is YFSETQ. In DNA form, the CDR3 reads TGCGCCAGCAGCTTGGGCGGGACAGGCGTAAACATTCAGTACTTC. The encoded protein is CASSLGGTGVNIQYF.

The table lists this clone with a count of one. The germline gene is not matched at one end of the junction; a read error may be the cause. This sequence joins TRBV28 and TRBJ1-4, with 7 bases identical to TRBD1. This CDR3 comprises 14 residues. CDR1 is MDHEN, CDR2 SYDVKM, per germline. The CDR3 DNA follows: TGTGCCAGCCGTTTTCGACAGGGCTCGGGAAAACTGTTTTTT. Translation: CASRFRQGSGKLFF.

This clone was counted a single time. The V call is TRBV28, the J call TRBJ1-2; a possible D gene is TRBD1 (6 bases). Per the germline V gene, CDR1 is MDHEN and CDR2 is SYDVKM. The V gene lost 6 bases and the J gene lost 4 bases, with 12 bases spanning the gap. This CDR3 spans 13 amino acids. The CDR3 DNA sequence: TGTGCCAGCAGAACAACAGGGTTCTATGGCTACACCTTC. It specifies CASRTTGFYGYTF.

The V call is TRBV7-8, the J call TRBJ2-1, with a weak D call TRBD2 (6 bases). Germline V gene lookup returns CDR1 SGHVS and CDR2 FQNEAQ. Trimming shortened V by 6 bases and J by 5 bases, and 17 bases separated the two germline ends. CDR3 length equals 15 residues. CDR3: CASSRVWGGNNEQFF. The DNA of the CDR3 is TGTGCCAGCAGTCGGGTGTGGGGCGGGAACAATGAGCAGTTCTTC.